This T cell receptor (beta chain) appears in the sequencing data of a study of T cells expressing NK-cell markers. Across the whole study: Most of the eight sequenced donors tested HCMV-seropositive; one tested seronegative.

Reanalyzing the 5' RACE reads, TCRdb keeps one entry per CDR3 protein, without DNA. This listing includes some 110,000 distinct CDR3 sequences. The CDR3 sequence is 16 residues long. J is TRBJ2-5 and V is TRBV12-3 or TRBV12-4; TCRdb proposes TRBD2, but this gene call is untestable without DNA. Sequences were obtained from blood T cells: a sorted CD56 or NKG2C T cell subset, CD4+ or CD8+ T cells, or bulk PBMC T cells (not recorded which). This receptor was taken from a woman aged 18-69 years in good health. The chain's CDR3 is CASSSGSTGDEETQYF.